The 22 T cell receptor beta chains listed next were all sequenced from one sample in a study of blood T cell repertoires in COVID-19. Measured with immunoSEQ multiplex PCR; TCRdb has only the in-frame clones, and not every one. The repertoire holds about 97,000 clones, with almost 90% as singletons. The sample comprised peripheral blood. The receptors stem from a middle-aged man with COVID-19, enrolled during active disease.

V is TRBV28 and J is TRBJ2-7; D is perhaps TRBD1 (6 bases). Trimming stripped 2 bases from V and 6 bases from J, with 14 bases between. In germline, CDR1 is MDHEN, CDR2 SYDVKM. This CDR3 spans 14 amino acids. The CDR3, as DNA: TGTGCCAGCAGTTTAGGGCAGGGGTGGTCCGAGCAGTACTTC. Protein product: CASSLGQGWSEQYF.

The J gene is TRBJ1-1, the V gene TRBV19, with D uncertain. The CDR3 has 15 residues. Per the germline V gene, CDR1 is LNHDA and CDR2 is SQIVND (reference sequence). V was cut by 1 base and J by 1 base, with 10 bases left in between. The CDR3 region is CASSIATRANTEAFF. DNA of the CDR3: TGTGCCAGTAGTATAGCGACTAGGGCGAACACTGAAGCTTTCTTT.

J is TRBJ2-7 and V is TRBV15, with D perhaps TRBD1 (6 bases). Germline values: CDR1 LNHNV, CDR2 YYDKDF (reference sequence). The CDR3 runs to 14 residues. V shed 0 bases and J shed 2 bases, with 8 bases lying between them. In DNA form, the CDR3 reads TGTGCCACCAGCAGAGATGACAGGACCTACGAGCAGTACTTC. Protein sequence: CATSRDDRTYEQYF.

The V and J genes are TRBV6-5 and TRBJ1-1, with D uncertain. Trimming left V 0 bases short and J 5 bases short, with 13 bases between. The CDR3 runs 15 residues. The germline V gene has CDR1 MNHEY and CDR2 SVGAGI. CDR3 sequence reads: CASSYSRSTATEAFF. DNA for the CDR3: TGTGCCAGCAGTTACTCGAGATCCACCGCGACTGAAGCTTTCTTT.

V is TRBV30 and J is TRBJ1-2; 8 nucleotides match TRBD1. V lost 5 bases and J lost 2; bases outside the gene matches: 7. The CDR3 is 14 amino acids. Germline CDR1 reads GTSNPN; CDR2 reads SVGIG (reference sequence). The DNA for the CDR3 is TGTGCCTGGGGACGGACAGGGTCCAACTATGGCTACACCTTC. As protein: CAWGRTGSNYGYTF.

V usage is TRBV7-2 and J usage is TRBJ1-1, with D possibly TRBD1 on 5 matching bases. Trimming left V 1 base short and J 0 bases short, with 12 bases between. The CDR3 sequence is 16 residues long. Germline V gene lookup returns CDR1 SGHTA and CDR2 FQGNSA. CDR3 in amino acids: CASSLGGGIMNTEAFF. In DNA, the CDR3 is TGTGCCAGCAGCTTAGGGGGGGGAATCATGAACACTGAAGCTTTCTTT.

The V gene is TRBV28, the J gene TRBJ2-7; D is perhaps TRBD2 (6 bases). CDR1 and CDR2 (germline): MDHEN, SYDVKM. The CDR3 totals 14 residues. Trimming took 3 bases from V and 1 from J, leaving 10 bases between them. The CDR3 spells CASSLSGVSYEQYF. Written as DNA, the CDR3 is TGTGCCAGCAGTTTGTCGGGGGTTTCCTACGAGCAGTACTTC.

The chain uses TRBV5-4 and TRBJ2-5; 13 bases line up with TRBD2. CDR1 and CDR2 (germline): SGHNT, YYREEE (reference sequence). The length of the CDR3 is 15 residues. Unmatched junction bases numbered 8, after V lost 3 bases and J lost 9 bases. CDR3 bases: TGTGCCAGCAGCTCAGACCTGACTAGCGGGGGGCCCCAGTACTTC. Protein sequence: CASSSDLTSGGPQYF.

V usage is TRBV6-5 and J usage is TRBJ1-1, with 7 bases aligning to TRBD1. Trimming cost V 4 bases and J 8 bases; bases outside gene matches: 4. The CDR3 extends over 12 amino acids. Germline CDR1 reads MNHEY; CDR2 reads SVGAGI. In DNA form, the CDR3 reads TGTGCCAGCAGTTTTGGACAGGCAGAAGCTTTCTTT. Amino acids: CASSFGQAEAFF.

The V and J genes are TRBV6-5 and TRBJ2-7; D is perhaps TRBD2 (7 bases). The length of the CDR3 is 15 residues. CDR1 MNHEY and CDR2 SVGAGI come from the germline V gene. Trimming shortened V by 4 bases and J by 1 base, and 14 bases separated the two germline ends. The CDR3 coding sequence is TGTGCCAGCAGTTTTTTGGGAGGGGGATCCTACGAGCAGTACTTC. It translates to CASSFLGGGSYEQYF.

The chain couples TRBV6-4 to TRBJ1-2; perhaps TRBD1 as D (5 bases). This CDR3 has 13 amino acids. Germline V lookup: CDR1 MRHNA, CDR2 SNTAGT. The ends were cut back, 6 bases at V and 5 bases at J, with 13 bases in the middle. CDR3 DNA: TGTGCCAGCAGCGCCGCGGGGGGTTATGGCTACACCTTC. It specifies CASSAAGGYGYTF.

J is TRBJ2-1 and V is TRBV9; TRBD2 matches at 8 bases. Per germline, CDR1 SGDLS and CDR2 YYNGEE. Trimming cost V 4 bases and J 8 bases; bases outside gene matches: 11. The length of the CDR3 is 15 residues. CDR3 DNA: TGTGCCAGCAGCCCCGGGGGGGGGAGTATATATGAGCAGTTCTTC. Translating it yields CASSPGGGSIYEQFF. The whole variable domain, remainder taken from reference TRBV9 and TRBJ2-1, is DSGVTQTPKHLITATGQRVTLRCSPRSGDLSVYWYQQSLDQGLQFLIQYYNGEERAKGNILERFSAQQFPDLHSELNLSSLELGDSALYFCASSPGGGSIYEQFFGPGTRLTVL.

The J gene is TRBJ2-1, the V gene TRBV15, with 7 positions matching TRBD1. The CDR3 totals 14 residues. V trimming: 3 bases; J trimming: 4 bases; junction bases outside the gene matches: 3. The germline CDR1 and CDR2 sequences are LNHNV and YYDKDF (reference sequence). In nucleotides, the CDR3 is TGTGCCACCAGCAGGACAGGGACATACAATGAGCAGTTCTTC. Translated: CATSRTGTYNEQFF.

V is TRBV3-1 (or the pseudogene TRBV3-2) and J is TRBJ2-3, with D unresolved. The CDR3 is 17 amino acids. V lost 0 bases, J lost 6 bases, and 19 bases lay in between. Per the germline V gene, CDR1 is LGHDT and CDR2 is YNNKEL (reference sequence). CDR3 nucleotides: TGTGCCAGCAGCCAAGATCCGTCGGCAGGCCGACCTGATACGCAGTATTTT. Its protein product is CASSQDPSAGRPDTQYF.

This clone was counted only a few times. The gene calls are TRBV5-1 and TRBJ1-1, with 7 bases fitting TRBD1. Trimming cost V 4 bases and J 0 bases; bases outside gene matches: 3. From germline, CDR1 is SGHRS and CDR2 YFSETQ. The length of the CDR3 is 14 residues. CDR3: CASSTGTVNTEAFF. The CDR3 region has the DNA TGCGCCAGCAGCACTGGGACAGTGAACACTGAAGCTTTCTTT.

V is TRBV5-4 and J is TRBJ2-5; TRBD1 agrees at 9 bases. This CDR3 contains 14 residues. Germline lookup yields CDR1 SGHNT and CDR2 YYREEE (reference sequence). V lost 4 bases and J lost 2; bases outside the gene matches: 3. The CDR3: CASSLGQGQETQYF. The CDR3 DNA is TGTGCCAGCAGCCTCGGACAGGGGCAAGAGACCCAGTACTTC.

The chain is built from TRBV7-3 and TRBJ2-1; D is possibly TRBD2 (5 bases). Between the trimmed V and J ends, which lost 8 bases and 8 bases, there was a span of 19 bases. Germline CDR1 reads SGHTA; CDR2 reads FQGTGA. The CDR3 has 14 residues. The CDR3, as DNA: TGTGCCAGCGGAAATGGGCCCGCGGGCCATGAGCAGTTCTTC. Residues: CASGNGPAGHEQFF.

The chain recombines TRBV5-8 with TRBJ1-2; D is possibly TRBD1 (6 bases). V was clipped by 3 bases and J by 2 bases, with 11 bases between them. The CDR3 covers 14 residues. The germline CDR1 and CDR2 sequences are SGHTS and YDEGEE. CDR3 DNA: TGTGCCAGCAGCTGGGAAGGACAGAACTATGGCTACACCTTC. Residues: CASSWEGQNYGYTF.

V gene TRBV5-1 combines with J gene TRBJ1-1; 7 bases match TRBD1. Germline V CDR1 and CDR2: SGHRS, YFSETQ. V shed 0 bases, J shed 0 bases, and the junction held 2 bases outside the gene matches. The CDR3 is made up of 15 amino acids. CDR3 loop: CASSLEGQLNTEAFF. The CDR3 DNA reads as TGCGCCAGCAGCTTGGAGGGACAGCTGAACACTGAAGCTTTCTTT.

V gene TRBV7-9 combines with J gene TRBJ1-5, with D possibly being TRBD1 (5 bases). The CDR3 length is 14 residues. Trimming stripped 1 base from V and 6 bases from J, with 10 bases between. The germline gives CDR1 SEHNR, CDR2 FQNEAQ (reference sequence). The CDR3 sequence: CASSLEGQGQPQHF. CDR3 nucleotides: TGTGCCAGCAGCTTAGAAGGGCAGGGTCAGCCCCAGCATTTT.

The chain couples TRBV7-2 to TRBJ1-2; no firm D call. The CDR3 has 12 residues. The germline CDR1 and CDR2 sequences are SGHTA and FQGNSA. V was cut by 1 base and J by 4 bases, with 4 bases left in between. CDR3 in amino acids: CASSLGLYGYTF. DNA for the CDR3: TGTGCCAGCAGCTTAGGGCTCTATGGCTACACCTTC.

The V call is TRBV10-2, the J call TRBJ1-3; maybe TRBD1 (5 bases). CDR1 and CDR2 from the germline V gene are WSHSY and SAAADI. V was clipped by 5 bases and J by 0 bases, with 14 bases between them. This CDR3 is built from 16 residues. CDR3 sequence: CASSPGTPYSGNTIYF. The DNA of the CDR3 is TGCGCCAGCAGTCCCGGGACTCCTTACTCTGGAAACACCATATATTTT.